This TCR beta chain emerged from a study of CD4 and CD8 cells across lung adenocarcinoma regions. The patients had localized lung adenocarcinoma, a non-small cell subtype. TCRdb reanalysed the PCR reads using MiXCR and keeps one entry per CDR3 protein. The profile shows 25,000 or so distinct CDR3 sequences, under 65% of them singletons. CDR3 length equals 15 residues. Germline V lookup: CDR1 WNHNN, CDR2 SYGVQD (reference sequence). V dropped 9 bases and J dropped 0 bases, with 17 bases sitting between them. This clonotype originated in a male donor with lung adenocarcinoma. The CD4 and CD8 labels of this study may be unreliable. The sequenced material came from CD4+ T cells from the center of a lung tumor. The J gene is TRBJ2-5, the V gene TRBV10-1; D may be TRBD1 or TRBD2 (5 bases each). The CDR3 nucleotides read TGCGCCAGGGGGCTACGGGGCCGGGACCAAGAGACCCAGTACTTC. Its translation: CARGLRGRDQETQYF.